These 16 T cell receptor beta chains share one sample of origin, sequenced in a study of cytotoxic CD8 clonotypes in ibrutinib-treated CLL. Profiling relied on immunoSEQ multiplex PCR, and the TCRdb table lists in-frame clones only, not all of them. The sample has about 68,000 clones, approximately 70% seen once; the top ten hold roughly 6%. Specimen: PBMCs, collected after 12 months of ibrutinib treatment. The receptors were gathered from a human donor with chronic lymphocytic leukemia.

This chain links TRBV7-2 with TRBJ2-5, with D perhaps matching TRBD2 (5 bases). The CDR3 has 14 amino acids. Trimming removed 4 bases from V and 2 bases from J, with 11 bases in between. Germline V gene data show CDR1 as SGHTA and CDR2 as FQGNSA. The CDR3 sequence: CASSSNAGQETQYF. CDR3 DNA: TGTGCCAGCAGCTCAAATGCGGGTCAAGAGACCCAGTACTTC.

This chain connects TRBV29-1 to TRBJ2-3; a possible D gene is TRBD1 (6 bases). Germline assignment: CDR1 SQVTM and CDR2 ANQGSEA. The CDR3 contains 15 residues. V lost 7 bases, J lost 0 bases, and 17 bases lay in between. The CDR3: CSGGPTGTSTDTQYF. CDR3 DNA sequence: TGCAGCGGCGGACCGACAGGAACTAGCACAGATACGCAGTATTTT.

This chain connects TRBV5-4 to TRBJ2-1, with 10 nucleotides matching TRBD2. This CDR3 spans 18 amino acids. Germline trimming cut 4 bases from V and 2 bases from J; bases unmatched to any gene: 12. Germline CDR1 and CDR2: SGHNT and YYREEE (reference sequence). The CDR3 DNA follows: TGTGCCAGCAGCCGGGCCGGGCGGCTAGCGGGGGCCTACAATGAGCAGTTCTTC. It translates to CASSRAGRLAGAYNEQFF.

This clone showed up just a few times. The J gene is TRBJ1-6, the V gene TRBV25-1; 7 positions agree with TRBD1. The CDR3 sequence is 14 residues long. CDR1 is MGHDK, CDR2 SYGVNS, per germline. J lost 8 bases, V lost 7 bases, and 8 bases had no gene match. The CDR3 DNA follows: TGTGCCAGCACCAAGGGGGCCGTGGATTCACCCCTCCACTTT. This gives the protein CASTKGAVDSPLHF. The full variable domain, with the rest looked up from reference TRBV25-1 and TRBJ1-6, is EADIYQTPRYLVIGTGKKITLECSQTMGHDKMYWYQQDPGMELHLIHYSYGVNSTEKGDLSSESTVSRIRTEHFPLTLESARPSHTSQYLCASTKGAVDSPLHFGNGTRLTVT.

CDR3 sequence: CAWSQQLTGELFF. The CDR3 DNA follows: TGTGCCTGGAGTCAACAACTCACCGGGGAGCTGTTTTTT. The V call is TRBV30, the J call TRBJ2-2; D remains unclear. V lost 2 bases to trimming and J lost 4 bases, with 8 bases between them. Germline CDR1 is GTSNPN and CDR2 is SVGIG (reference sequence). The CDR3 extends over 13 amino acids.

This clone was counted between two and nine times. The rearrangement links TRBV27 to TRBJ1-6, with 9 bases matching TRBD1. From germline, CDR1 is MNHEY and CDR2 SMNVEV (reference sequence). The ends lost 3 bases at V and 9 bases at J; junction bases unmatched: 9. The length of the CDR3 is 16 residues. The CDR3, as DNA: TGTGCCAGCAGTTTTACGGTACAGGGGGCGATTTCACCCCTCCACTTT. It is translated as CASSFTVQGAISPLHF.

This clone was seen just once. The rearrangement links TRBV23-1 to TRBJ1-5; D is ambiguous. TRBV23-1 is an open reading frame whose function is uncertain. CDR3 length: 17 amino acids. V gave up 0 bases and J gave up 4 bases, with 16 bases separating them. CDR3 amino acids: CASSQSIRQAVNQPQHF. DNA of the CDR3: TGCGCCAGCAGTCAATCGATACGGCAGGCCGTGAATCAGCCCCAGCATTTT.

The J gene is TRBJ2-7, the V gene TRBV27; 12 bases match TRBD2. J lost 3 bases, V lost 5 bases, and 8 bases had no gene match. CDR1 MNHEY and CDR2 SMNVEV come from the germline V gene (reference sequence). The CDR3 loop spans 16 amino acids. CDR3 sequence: CASSLQTSGGIYEQYF. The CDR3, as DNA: TGTGCCAGCAGTCTACAGACTAGCGGGGGAATCTACGAGCAGTACTTC.

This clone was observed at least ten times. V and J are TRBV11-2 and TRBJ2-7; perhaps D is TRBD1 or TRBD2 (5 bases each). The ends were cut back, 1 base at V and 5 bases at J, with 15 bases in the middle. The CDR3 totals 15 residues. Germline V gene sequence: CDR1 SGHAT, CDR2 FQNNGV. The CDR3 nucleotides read TGTGCCAGCAGCTTAGGCCCGGGACCTCGGGACGAGCAGTACTTC. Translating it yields CASSLGPGPRDEQYF.

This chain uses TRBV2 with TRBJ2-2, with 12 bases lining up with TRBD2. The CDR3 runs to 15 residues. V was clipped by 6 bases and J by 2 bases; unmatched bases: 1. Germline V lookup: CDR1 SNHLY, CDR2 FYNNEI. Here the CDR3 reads CASSGLAGNTGELFF. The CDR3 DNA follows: TGTGCCAGCAGCGGACTAGCGGGAAACACCGGGGAGCTGTTTTTT.

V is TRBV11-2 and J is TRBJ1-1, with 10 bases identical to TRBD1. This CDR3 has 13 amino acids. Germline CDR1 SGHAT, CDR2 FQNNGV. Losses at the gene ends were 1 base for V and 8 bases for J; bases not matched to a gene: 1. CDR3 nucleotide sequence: TGTGCCAGCAGCTTAGGACAGGGGGCAGAAGCTTTCTTT. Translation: CASSLGQGAEAFF.

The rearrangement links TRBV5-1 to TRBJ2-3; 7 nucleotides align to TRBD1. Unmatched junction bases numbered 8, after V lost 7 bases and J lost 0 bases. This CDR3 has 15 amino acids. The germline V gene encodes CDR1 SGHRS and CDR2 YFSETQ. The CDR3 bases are TGCGCCAGCTCCGCCGGGACAGCTAGCACAGATACGCAGTATTTT. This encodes CASSAGTASTDTQYF.

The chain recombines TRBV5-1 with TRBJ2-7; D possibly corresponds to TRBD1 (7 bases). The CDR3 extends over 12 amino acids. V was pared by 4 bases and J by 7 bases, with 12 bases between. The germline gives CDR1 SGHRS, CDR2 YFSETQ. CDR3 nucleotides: TGCGCCAGCAGCATTTCAGGGGGGGAGCAGTACTTC. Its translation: CASSISGGEQYF.

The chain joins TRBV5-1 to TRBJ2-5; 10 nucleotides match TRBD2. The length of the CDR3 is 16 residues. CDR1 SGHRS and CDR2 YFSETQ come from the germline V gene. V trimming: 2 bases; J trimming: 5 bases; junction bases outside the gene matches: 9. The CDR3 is CASSLNSGGALETQYF. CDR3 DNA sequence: TGCGCCAGCAGCTTAAACAGCGGGGGGGCGTTGGAGACCCAGTACTTC.

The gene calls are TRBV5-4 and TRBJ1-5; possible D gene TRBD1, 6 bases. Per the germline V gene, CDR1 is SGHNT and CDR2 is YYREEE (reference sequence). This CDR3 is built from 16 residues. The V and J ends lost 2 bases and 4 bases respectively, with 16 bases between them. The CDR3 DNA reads TGTGCCAGCAGCTTAGGGGGACACGCGGGAAATCAGCCCCAGCATTTT. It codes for CASSLGGHAGNQPQHF.

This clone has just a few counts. CDR3 loop: CASSLTSGGAHTQYF. For the CDR3, the DNA is TGTGCCAGCAGCCTGACTAGCGGGGGGGCCCATACGCAGTATTTT. The chain is built from TRBV7-6 and TRBJ2-3; TRBD2 aligns across 14 bases. CDR3 size: 15 residues. The germline CDR1 and CDR2 sequences are SGHVS and FNYEAQ. Unmatched junction bases numbered 5, after V lost 5 bases and J lost 7 bases.